This T cell receptor beta chain was captured by sequencing in a study of cytomegalovirus exposure and HLA in healthy donors (dated by TCRdb to between 2016 and 2019). General notes on the study: An earlier analysis of fewer than 750 of the donors reported approximately 260 Gb of sequence data and around 100 million unique TCR beta sequences obtained from approximately 180 million T cells. The study was designed to test whether signatures of past pathogen exposure could be identified by cataloging public T cell receptors. Using immunosequencing, the study profiled T cell repertoires from roughly 650 subjects and related those repertoires to cytomegalovirus serostatus. High-throughput TCR immunosequencing, statistical association of individual TCRs with disease status, and machine learning were combined to predict cytomegalovirus infection status. An early release covering about 600 HLA-typed donors comprised about 320 gigabases of sequencing data and approximately 85 million unique TCR sequences. Every discovery cohort repertoire had been produced on one sequencing platform. Because of strong linkage in the cohort, five DR-DQ haplotypes were treated as single units for association and clustering. Among the roughly 400 genotyped donors, about 85% belonged to the genetic ancestry cluster associated with self-reported Caucasian donors. Donor age, sex, ethnicity and CMV serostatus were compiled together with the repertoire data. To study patterns of TCR occurrence, a later analysis re-analyzed previously published TCR beta repertoires from several hundred donors and added high-resolution HLA genotyping. The number of typed donors differed by locus: 629-630 for A, B, C, DRB1 and DQB1; 500 to 550 for DQA1; around 610 for DPA1; and about 450 for DPB1. In a later genetic analysis, genome-wide SNP genotypes for 398 of the 666 donors were used, and that subset was treated as a discovery cohort. Among some 410 genotyped donors of the cohort, an average of 235,054 unique TCR beta nucleotide sequences were sequenced per donor, approximately 20% of them non-productive. In an earlier analysis of 500 to 650 of the donors, high-throughput TCR beta sequencing was used to judge whether each TCR beta V gene segment behaved as functional or pseudogenic. Along with the approximately 650-subject first cohort, a separate validation cohort of around 120 different subjects was used. Rather than drawing on any new phenotypic data, the later analysis identified candidate immune exposures from TCR beta sequences and the way those sequences occurred across donors. HLA typing included class I and class II loci at four-digit resolution.

The CDR3 contains 15 residues, cysteine and phenylalanine counted. Just the 45-base CDR3 DNA is kept, in frame starting at base 1. From the germline V gene, CDR1 is MNHNS and CDR2 is SASEGT. Compared with germline, V lacks 5 bases and J lacks 7 bases; bases without a gene match: 6. The cohort was made up of approximately 670 healthy bone marrow donors. At the time of sampling, every cohort member was nominally healthy, though immune exposures that went unrecorded were likely present. The donor tested CMV seropositive and was one of the 289 seropositive cohort members. A peripheral blood sample was collected from each donor, and TCR beta sequencing was performed on peripheral blood mononuclear cells. Genomic DNA was extracted from the blood cell samples with the Qiagen DNeasy Blood Extraction Kit. Library preparation was by the immunoSEQ multiplex PCR assay. The multiplex PCR relied on a mix of 60 forward primers for TCR Vbeta segments and 13 reverse primers for TCR Jbeta segments. The CDR3 region of rearranged TCR beta genes was amplified from genomic DNA by a multiplex PCR assay. On the Illumina HiSeq System, the amplified TCR beta libraries were sequenced as 87-base-pair reads. As for the authors' bioinformatics: Across the 500 to 700 repertoires, a later analysis counted approximately 83 million unique TCR beta chains, approximately 10 million of which were shared by at least two donors. Raw reads were error-corrected and collapsed into unique sequences by a nearest-neighbor algorithm in which closely related sequences were merged to remove PCR and sequencing errors. To assign V, D and J gene segments, CDR3 sequences were aligned to IMGT reference sequences. For a sequence to be retained, a match of at least six nucleotides was required to both a V gene segment and a J gene segment. Rearrangements were called productive when the CDR3 lacked stop codons and stayed in frame with V and J; all others were non-productive. Following IMGT convention, CDR3 was defined as the stretch from the second conserved V-encoded cysteine to the conserved J-encoded phenylalanine. The earlier analysis of a few hundred of the donors excluded any sequence lacking an unambiguous match to a single V gene segment. In an earlier analysis of approximately 500 of the donors, a V segment was called functional when productive rearrangements were above 56.7%, and segregating when the standard deviation between donors exceeded 5%. To diagnose cytomegalovirus status from the catalog of TCR beta chain sequences, a statistical classification framework was built. In a later analysis, V and J genes were assigned by comparing TCR nucleotide sequences against IMGT/GENE-DB human TR gene sequences. In a later analysis, CDR3 sequences and most-parsimonious VDJ recombination scenarios were assigned using the TCRdist pipeline. In a later analysis, every TCR beta chain was defined by the combination of its CDR3 amino acid sequence and its V-gene family, and reads without a unique V-gene family were dropped. To address suspected cross-contamination and a sequencing artifact, a later analysis removed several hundred highly shared, low-generation-probability nucleotide sequences. A later analysis calculated a clonal expansion index for each public chain from normalized within-repertoire ranks of inferred template counts. A later analysis computed generation probabilities with a VDJ recombination model fitted to out-of-frame rearrangements, and checked the results against IGoR. A later analysis scored TCR-TCR, TCR-HLA and TCR-CMV co-occurrence with hypergeometric tests, applying a repertoire-size bias correction to TCR pairs. A later analysis estimated false discovery rates by permuting HLA or CMV assignments 20 times. In a later analysis, co-occurring TCRs were grouped using DBSCAN, with TCRdist sequence similarity added in when clustering inside HLA-allele-positive subsets. Co-occurrence clustering excluded repertoires with fewer than 30,000 or more than 120,000 public chains, plus five with anomalous nucleotide sharing. As stored in TCRdb, this immuneACCESS dataset retains in-frame rearrangements with V and J assigned. A fraction of the clones does not appear; measured against another copy, unresolved V genes explain less than half of the discrepancy, and the remainder lacks a known reason. That table is the source of V, J and clone size, and D and trimming were worked out from the DNA. The sample table shows 150,000 to 200,000 clones, and around two thirds are seen once. The top ten clonotypes cover less than 11% of the sample.

Study-wide conclusions, independent of this receptor: Broadly in line with IMGT annotations, most TCR beta V segments showed up in productive rearrangements about 87% or about 30% of the time in an earlier analysis of around 550 of the donors. The only immune exposure information available for the cohort was CMV serostatus. In both the original and validation cohorts, the classifier was reported to diagnose cytomegalovirus status with high specificity and sensitivity. According to the authors, the approach could potentially be generalized to other disease states and immunological phenotypes. Most CMV-associated TCR beta chains appeared to be HLA-restricted in a later analysis, and the HLA associations seemed to be driven largely by CMV exposure. A later analysis found that HLA-associated TCR beta chains were more clonally expanded and had lower generation probabilities than equally common non-associated chains. HLA typing was unavailable for some donors at each locus, so association tests used only the typed subset. Several of the top co-occurrence clusters appeared to be linked to parvovirus B19, influenza, CMV and Epstein-Barr virus, according to a later analysis. A later genetic analysis reported fewer N-insertions in productive TCRs among donors in an Asian-associated ancestry cluster than the roughly 700-donor mean. A cluster of highly shared sequence variants was judged likely to represent a technical artifact of the sequencing pipeline. In a later analysis, TCR association rates were found to vary across HLA loci, with the most associated TCRs seen for DRB1 alleles and the fewest for HLA-C alleles. In a later genetic analysis, a missense DCLRE1C variant was associated with V-gene and J-gene trimming of TCR beta chains, and the association was replicated in an independent cohort. The earlier analysis of 450 to 700 of the donors excluded about 16 rarely observed V segments, including chromosome 9 orphons, because counts were too low. Strong co-occurrence of HLA alleles, especially DR and DQ, made assigning TCR associations to individual alleles difficult. While some public TCRs were present in many individuals, most TCR sequences turned up only very rarely across donors. A later analysis associated about 17,000 TCR beta sequences with specific HLA alleles at a false discovery rate of 0.05. Correlated functional status among segregating V segments might reflect linkage disequilibrium, but an unknown experimental factor could not be ruled out. A total of some 180 TCR beta chains were listed by the study as associated with cytomegalovirus. The 87-base-pair reads could not distinguish some IMGT-functional V segments, including TRBV6-2 and TRBV6-3, so those segments were excluded. In this cohort, only TCR beta chains were sequenced, and detectable features were limited by the absence of alpha or paired-chain data. Sequencing depth was assumed to be roughly uniform across donors in the presence/absence analyses, though that assumption may not hold. A few of the identified cytomegalovirus-associated TCR beta chains were confirmed in vitro to be specific for cytomegalovirus antigens. A further reported finding was that TCR beta sequences accurately predicted the HLA-A and HLA-B alleles for most subjects in the first cohort.

A word on this clone: What antigen it recognizes has not been identified. No clone much larger than this one lies a single base away; base qualities are absent.

The TCR was taken from a man aged 25-45 years in good health and CMV-seropositive. This receptor chain uses TRBV6-1 and TRBJ1-5, and 12 junctional nucleotides match TRBD1. The specimen was PBMCs. The CDR3 protein: CASSPGTGGGQPQHF. The nucleotides are TGTGCCAGCAGTCCCGGGACAGGGGGCGGGCAGCCCCAGCATTTT.